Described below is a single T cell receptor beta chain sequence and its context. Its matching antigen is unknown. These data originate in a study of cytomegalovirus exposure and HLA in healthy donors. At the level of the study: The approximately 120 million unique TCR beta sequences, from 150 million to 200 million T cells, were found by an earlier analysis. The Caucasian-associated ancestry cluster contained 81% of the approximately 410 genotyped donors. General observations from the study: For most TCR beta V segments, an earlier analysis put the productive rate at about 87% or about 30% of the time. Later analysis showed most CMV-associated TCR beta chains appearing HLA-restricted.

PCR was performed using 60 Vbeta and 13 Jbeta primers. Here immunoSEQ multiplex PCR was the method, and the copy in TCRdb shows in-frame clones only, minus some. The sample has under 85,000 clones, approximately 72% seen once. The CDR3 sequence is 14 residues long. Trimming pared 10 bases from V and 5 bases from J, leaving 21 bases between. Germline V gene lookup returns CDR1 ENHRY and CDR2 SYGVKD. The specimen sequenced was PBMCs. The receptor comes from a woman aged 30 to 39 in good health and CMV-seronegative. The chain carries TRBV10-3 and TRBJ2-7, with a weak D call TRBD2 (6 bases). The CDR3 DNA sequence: TGTGCCACCTCCCGGGACCCGCGCGGGGACGAGCAGTACTTC. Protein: CATSRDPRGDEQYF.